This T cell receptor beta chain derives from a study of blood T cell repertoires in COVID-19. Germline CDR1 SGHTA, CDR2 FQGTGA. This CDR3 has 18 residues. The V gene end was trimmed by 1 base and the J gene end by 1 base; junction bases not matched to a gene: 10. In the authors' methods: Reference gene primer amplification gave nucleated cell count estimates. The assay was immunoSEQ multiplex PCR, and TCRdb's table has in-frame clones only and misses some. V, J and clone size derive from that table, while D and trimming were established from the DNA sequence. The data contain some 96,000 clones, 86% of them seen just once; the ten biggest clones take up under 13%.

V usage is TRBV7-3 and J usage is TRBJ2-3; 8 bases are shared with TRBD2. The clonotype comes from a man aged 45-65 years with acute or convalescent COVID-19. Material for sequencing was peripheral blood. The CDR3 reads CASSLMSASGSGTDTQYF. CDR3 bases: TGTGCCAGCAGCTTAATGTCTGCGAGCGGGAGCGGCACAGATACGCAGTATTTT.